Listed below are T cell receptor beta chains from one sample, sequenced in a study of identifying expanded T cells in peripheral blood. The assay was immunoSEQ multiplex PCR, and TCRdb's table has in-frame clones only and misses some. The sample yields tens of thousands of clones, roughly 89% seen once. The sequencing input was blood. Receptors were obtained from a person aged 18-69 years in good health. The CDR3 runs from the conserved cysteine through the conserved F or W. A D gene is named only where the DNA matches it firmly. Not all rows give a size; the values are once, few, many and, for expanded clones, a class.

clone_size d_call j_call v_call cdr3_nt cdr3_aa
- - TRBJ2-3 TRBV7-9 TGTGCCAGCAGCTTACTGGGGGGAAGCACAGATACGCAGTATTTT CASSLLGGSTDTQYF
- - TRBJ2-7 TRBV5-5 TGTGCCAGCAGCCCAAGACTCGGGTTGGATCGGGAGCAGTACTTC CASSPRLGLDREQYF
- - TRBJ1-1 TRBV7-2 TGTGCCAGCACCCGACGGGGATTTGAGAACACTGAAGCTTTCTTT CASTRRGFENTEAFF
- TRBD1 TRBJ2-6 TRBV7-3 TGTGCCAGCAGCTTCGTGACAGGGAATGGGGCCAACGTCCTGACTTTC CASSFVTGNGANVLTF
- - TRBJ2-5 TRBV6-5 TGTGCCAGCAGTTCCCTGACAGGCCAAGAGACCCAGTACTTC CASSSLTGQETQYF
- TRBD2 TRBJ2-2 TRBV25-1 TGTGCCAGCAGTCCGACTAGCGGGAGTTCCGGGGAGCTGTTTTTT CASSPTSGSSGELFF
- TRBD2 TRBJ2-2 TRBV7-7 TGTGCTAGCAGCTTAGCTCCAGCGGGAGGGAACACCGGGGAGCTGTTTTTT CASSLAPAGGNTGELFF
- - TRBJ1-2 TRBV6-5 TGTGCCAGCAGTTACTCAAGGGAGATCTATGGCTACACCTTC CASSYSREIYGYTF
- - TRBJ1-3 TRBV10-3 TGTGCCATCAGTGAGTCCGTTTTGAGGGGAGGTGGAAACACCATATATTTT CAISESVLRGGGNTIYF
- - TRBJ2-5 TRBV19 TGTGCCAGTAGTCCTAGGACGGGAACTCAAGAGACCCAGTACTTC CASSPRTGTQETQYF
- - TRBJ1-5 TRBV19 TGTGCCAGTAGCCGCAGGGGTGGCAATCAGCCCCAGCATTTT CASSRRGGNQPQHF
- - TRBJ2-2 TRBV6-6 TGTGCCAGCAGTTATCCACAGGGCACCGGGGAGCTGTTTTTT CASSYPQGTGELFF
- TRBD2 TRBJ2-7 TRBV19 TGTGCCAGTAGTGCGACTAGCGGAAGATACTACGAGCAGTACTTC CASSATSGRYYEQYF
- - TRBJ2-2 TRBV4-3 TGCGCCAGCAGCCAGAACTGGTACATAGTTCAGTACACCGGGGAGCTGTTTTTT CASSQNWYIVQYTGELFF
few - TRBJ2-1 TRBV5-1 TGCGCCAGCAGCTTGGACGGACAGTACAATGAGCAGTTCTTC CASSLDGQYNEQFF
- TRBD2 TRBJ2-2 TRBV5-4 TGTGCCAGCACGCCGAAAGCGGGGGGAGCGAACACCGGGGAGCTGTTTTTT CASTPKAGGANTGELFF
once - TRBJ2-3 TRBV18 TGTGCCAGCTCACCTCTGATCACAGGGATAAACACAGATACGCAGTATTTT CASSPLITGINTDTQYF
- - TRBJ1-2 TRBV9 TGTGCCAGCAGCGTACCCGGGTCCCAAGGGAGTGGCTACACCTTC CASSVPGSQGSGYTF
- - TRBJ1-1 TRBV6-5 TGTGCCAGCAGAGAGAACACTGAAGCTTTCTTT CASRENTEAFF
- - TRBJ2-6 TRBV7-9 TGTGCCAGCAGCTTAAATGAGTGGGGTTCTGGGGCCAACGTCCTGACTTTC CASSLNEWGSGANVLTF
- TRBD2 TRBJ2-7 TRBV11-2 TGTGCCAGCAGCTTACTAAGGACTAGCGGGATATACGAGCAGTACTTC CASSLLRTSGIYEQYF
- - TRBJ1-3 TRBV18 TGTGCCAGCTCACCATTGGAGGACTCTGGAAACACCATATATTTT CASSPLEDSGNTIYF
- TRBD2 TRBJ2-1 TRBV19 TGTGCCAGTAGTTCTCAGCGGGAGGAGGAGTTCTTC CASSSQREEEFF
- TRBD1 TRBJ2-2 TRBV29-1 TGCAGCGTTGAGAGGGGGCGCGACACCGGGGAGCTGTTTTTT CSVERGRDTGELFF